This entry lists 25 T cell receptor beta chains sequenced from one sample in a study of T cell responses to AZD1222 COVID-19 vaccine. Measured with immunoSEQ multiplex PCR; TCRdb has only the in-frame clones, and not every one. The sample has over 95,000 clones, around nine tenths seen once. The sample here was peripheral blood, taken on day 0 of AZD1222 vaccination. These receptors came from an adult in good health.

The CDR3 bases are TGTGCCAGCAGTTTAAAGGGGGGTGGGAGTAGGGTTTCGGGGCAGTTCTTC. Amino acid sequence: CASSLKGGGSRVSGQFF. V gene TRBV27 combines with J gene TRBJ2-1, with D perhaps given as TRBD1 or TRBD2 (6 bases each). The V end lost 2 bases, the J end lost 12 bases, and 26 bases lay between the germline ends. This CDR3 comprises 17 residues. Germline CDR1 MNHEY, CDR2 SMNVEV (reference sequence).

The chain carries TRBV18 and TRBJ1-2; TRBD1 might be the D (6 bases). The CDR3 has 14 residues. In germline, CDR1 is KGHSH, CDR2 LQKENI. The V and J ends lost 0 bases and 2 bases respectively, with 7 bases between them. The CDR3 is CASSPPGGNYGYTF. As DNA, the CDR3 is TGTGCCAGCTCACCACCGGGGGGCAACTATGGCTACACCTTC.

The rearrangement uses TRBV10-3 and TRBJ1-1; 8 nucleotides agree with TRBD1. With 10 bases clipped from V and 2 bases from J, the junction kept 12 bases outside the gene matches. The CDR3 totals 15 residues. Germline CDR1 reads ENHRY; CDR2 reads SYGVKD. The CDR3 DNA sequence: TGTGCCAGTAACCAGGGACAGGTAATAAACACTGAAGCTTTCTTT. It is translated as CASNQGQVINTEAFF.

The chain combines TRBV27 with TRBJ2-3; 9 bases are a match to TRBD2. Germline loops: CDR1 MNHEY, CDR2 SMNVEV (reference sequence). The CDR3 runs to 16 residues. V trimming: 5 bases; J trimming: 2 bases; junction bases outside the gene matches: 8. CDR3 sequence: CASSLGLAGPTDTQYF. As DNA, the CDR3 is TGTGCCAGCAGTCTTGGGCTAGCGGGACCCACAGATACGCAGTATTTT.

The CDR3 sequence is CASSGGSSNQPQHF. The CDR3 region has the DNA TGTGCCAGCAGTGGTGGGTCGAGCAATCAGCCCCAGCATTTT. The V call is TRBV2, the J call TRBJ1-5; D unclear. Germline V gives CDR1 SNHLY, CDR2 FYNNEI. The ends were cut back, 4 bases at V and 1 base at J, with 8 bases in the middle. This CDR3 has 14 residues.

This clone was found once. V gene TRBV6-2 or TRBV6-3 combines with J gene TRBJ2-7; 8 bases are shared with TRBD2. Germline loops: CDR1 MNHEY, CDR2 SVGEGT. The CDR3 spans 16 residues. The junction had 12 bases not matched to a gene; V was cut back by 4 bases and J by 4 bases. The CDR3 DNA reads as TGTGCCAGCAGTTCCTCCGCCGGGACTAGGGGGTACGAGCAGTACTTC. This gives the protein CASSSSAGTRGYEQYF.

V usage is TRBV7-3 and J usage is TRBJ1-6, with D uncertain. The CDR3 loop spans 14 amino acids. Trimming left V 2 bases short and J 7 bases short, with 9 bases between. Germline V gene sequence: CDR1 SGHTA, CDR2 FQGTGA. CDR3 in amino acids: CASSLESGNSPLHF. The CDR3 DNA reads TGTGCCAGCAGCTTAGAATCCGGGAATTCACCCCTCCACTTT.

This sequence joins TRBV20-1 and TRBJ2-7; 9 bases agree with TRBD2. The CDR3 sequence is 15 residues long. Germline assignment: CDR1 DFQATT and CDR2 SNEGSKA (reference sequence). Trimming cost V 3 bases and J 6 bases; bases outside gene matches: 12. CDR3: CSASRTSASLGEQYF. The CDR3 nucleotides read TGCAGTGCTAGTCGGACTAGCGCCTCCCTGGGCGAGCAGTACTTC.

V and J are TRBV28 and TRBJ1-6; D unresolved. CDR1 and CDR2 from the germline V gene are MDHEN and SYDVKM. This CDR3 is 15 amino acids long. The V end was cut by 3 bases, the J end by 4 bases, with 10 bases between. The CDR3 nucleotides are TGTGCCAGCAGTTTGGGCCAACTGTATAATTCACCCCTCCACTTT. It translates to CASSLGQLYNSPLHF.

The chain links TRBV30 to TRBJ1-4, with D possibly TRBD1 on 5 matching bases. There are 13 residues in the CDR3. The V and J ends lost 1 base and 7 bases respectively, with 10 bases between them. In germline, CDR1 is GTSNPN, CDR2 SVGIG (reference sequence). This CDR3 reads CAWSASRAEKLFF. In DNA form, the CDR3 reads TGTGCCTGGAGTGCCTCCAGGGCTGAAAAACTGTTTTTT.

This clone turned up a few times. The chain combines TRBV6-2 or TRBV6-3 with TRBJ2-7, with D unclear. This CDR3 is 15 amino acids long. Trimming took 5 bases from V and 0 from J, leaving 14 bases between them. Germline V CDR1 and CDR2: MNHEY, SVGEGT. The CDR3 DNA sequence: TGTGCCAGCAGTCAACTCGCCGGCAGCTCCTACGAGCAGTACTTC. This encodes CASSQLAGSSYEQYF.

The genes are TRBV29-1 and TRBJ1-2; TRBD1 matches 7 bases. This CDR3 contains 11 residues. Germline loops: CDR1 SQVTM, CDR2 ANQGSEA. The junction had 3 bases not matched to a gene; V was cut back by 6 bases and J by 5 bases. CDR3 in DNA: TGCAGCGTGGTCAGGGGGTATGGCTACACCTTC. Translating gives CSVVRGYGYTF.

The chain recombines TRBV3-1 (or the pseudogene TRBV3-2) with TRBJ1-2; D gene uncertain. The CDR3 totals 14 residues. Germline CDR1 reads LGHDT; CDR2 reads YNNKEL (reference sequence). The V end lost 1 base, the J end lost 0 bases, and 6 bases lay between the germline ends. The CDR3 sequence is CASSQGAANYGYTF. DNA for the CDR3: TGTGCCAGCAGCCAAGGGGCAGCTAACTATGGCTACACCTTC.

V and J are TRBV6-1 and TRBJ2-7, with a tentative D call TRBD2 (5 bases). V was shortened by 2 bases and J by 4 bases, with 9 bases between the two germline ends. The CDR3 extends over 13 amino acids. Germline values: CDR1 MNHNS, CDR2 SASEGT. CDR3 sequence (DNA): TGTGCCAGCAGTGAAACTAGTGGTTACGAGCAGTACTTC. It codes for CASSETSGYEQYF.

CDR3 DNA sequence: TGTGCCAGCAGTGTACAGCAGAACACTGAAGCTTTCTTT. Encoded protein: CASSVQQNTEAFF. V gene TRBV6-4 combines with J gene TRBJ1-1; no clear D gene. The CDR3 runs to 13 residues. With 4 bases removed from V and 1 base from J, the gap between germline ends came to 7 bases. Germline lookup yields CDR1 MRHNA and CDR2 SNTAGT.

V gene TRBV9 combines with J gene TRBJ1-6; D ambiguous. V lost 0 bases and J lost 5, with 6 bases in between. The length of the CDR3 is 14 residues. Per the germline V gene, CDR1 is SGDLS and CDR2 is YYNGEE. The CDR3 loop reads CASSVGWNNSPLHF. In DNA, the CDR3 is TGTGCCAGCAGCGTAGGATGGAATAATTCACCCCTCCACTTT.

This rearrangement joins TRBV6-5 to TRBJ2-7; TRBD1 agrees at 7 bases. CDR3 length equals 13 residues. Germline trimming cut 5 bases from V and 4 bases from J; bases unmatched to any gene: 5. CDR1 and CDR2 (germline): MNHEY, SVGAGI. The CDR3 loop reads CASSPGQQYEQYF. CDR3 DNA sequence: TGTGCCAGCAGTCCGGGACAGCAGTACGAGCAGTACTTC.

The chain links TRBV4-2 to TRBJ1-2; D possibly corresponds to TRBD1 (5 bases). The V end was cut by 0 bases, the J end by 6 bases, with 8 bases between. In germline, CDR1 is LGHNA, CDR2 YNFKEQ. The CDR3 is 13 amino acids. CDR3 sequence reads: CASSQDREDGYTF. The DNA for the CDR3 is TGTGCCAGCAGCCAAGACAGGGAGGATGGCTACACCTTC.

The CDR3 coding sequence is TGTGCCAGCAGTGGATCGTCTGGTGGGGGGGGCAATCAGCCCCAGCATTTT. As protein: CASSGSSGGGGNQPQHF. The V and J genes are TRBV6-6 and TRBJ1-5; D perhaps matches TRBD1 (5 bases). CDR1 and CDR2 from the germline V gene are MNHNY and SVGAGI (reference sequence). The V end was cut by 5 bases, the J end by 2 bases, with 19 bases between. This CDR3 is 17 amino acids long.

The chain uses TRBV7-2 and TRBJ1-5; a possible D gene is TRBD1 (5 bases). This CDR3 comprises 15 residues. Per germline, CDR1 SGHTA and CDR2 FQGNSA. V was trimmed by 5 bases and J by 0 bases, leaving 11 bases between them. The CDR3 loop reads CASSPRGISNQPQHF. The CDR3 bases are TGTGCCAGCAGCCCCCGGGGCATTAGCAATCAGCCCCAGCATTTT.

The chain combines TRBV10-3 with TRBJ2-5, with 9 bases matching TRBD1. The CDR3 has 16 amino acids. Germline-derived CDR1 and CDR2 are ENHRY and SYGVKD. V lost 4 bases, J lost 3 bases, and 9 bases stayed unmatched. In nucleotides, the CDR3 is TGTGCCATCAGTGTTGATAGGGACAGGGCAAAAGAGACCCAGTACTTC. Translated: CAISVDRDRAKETQYF.

J is TRBJ1-1 and V is TRBV30; D is uncertain. CDR3 length equals 12 residues. The V and J ends lost 1 base and 1 base respectively, with 4 bases between them. Germline CDR1 is GTSNPN and CDR2 is SVGIG (reference sequence). CDR3 bases: TGTGCCTGGAGTGCCCAGAACACTGAAGCTTTCTTT. Translated, it gives CAWSAQNTEAFF.

The chain couples TRBV25-1 to TRBJ2-5, with D unresolved. CDR1 and CDR2 from the germline V gene are MGHDK and SYGVNS. CDR3 length: 13 amino acids. Trimming removed 3 bases from V and 5 bases from J, with 10 bases in between. The CDR3 loop reads CASSDVRSETQYF. DNA of the CDR3: TGTGCCAGCAGTGACGTCAGGAGCGAGACCCAGTACTTC. Supplemented by reference TRBV25-1 and TRBJ2-5, the full variable domain reads EADIYQTPRYLVIGTGKKITLECSQTMGHDKMYWYQQDPGMELHLIHYSYGVNSTEKGDLSSESTVSRIRTEHFPLTLESARPSHTSQYLCASSDVRSETQYFGPGTRLLVL.

V gene TRBV28 combines with J gene TRBJ2-7; TRBD2 agrees at 10 bases. Unmatched junction bases numbered 5, after V lost 6 bases and J lost 0 bases. Germline V gene data show CDR1 as MDHEN and CDR2 as SYDVKM. CDR3 length: 15 residues. The CDR3, as DNA: TGTGCCAGCAGGAAGACTAGCGGGTACTCCTACGAGCAGTACTTC. Translation gives CASRKTSGYSYEQYF.

The rearrangement links TRBV7-9 to TRBJ2-1; 12 nucleotides match TRBD2. V shed 6 bases and J 7 bases; nucleotides not matched to a gene: 4. Germline V lookup: CDR1 SEHNR, CDR2 FQNEAQ (reference sequence). The CDR3 length is 14 residues. CDR3: CASSLTSGRNEQFF. CDR3 in DNA: TGTGCCAGCAGTTTGACTAGCGGGAGAAATGAGCAGTTCTTC. The variable domain in full, completed from reference TRBV7-9 and TRBJ2-1, reads DTGVSQNPRHKITKRGQNVTFRCDPISEHNRLYWYRQTLGQGPEFLTYFQNEAQLEKSRLLSDRFSAERPKGSFSTLEIQRTEQGDSAMYLCASSLTSGRNEQFFGPGTRLTVL.